Detailed here is one T cell receptor beta chain. The data stem from a study of blood T cell repertoires in COVID-19. Looked up from germline, CDR1 is MNHEY and CDR2 is SMNVEV (reference sequence). Trimming cost V 4 bases and J 2 bases, with 21 bases left between them. This CDR3 has 17 residues. Original processing notes: Researchers report that nucleated cell counts were estimated from reference gene primer amplification. Clones were read by immunoSEQ multiplex PCR, and TCRdb kept only the in-frame ones, dropping some. V and J calls and clone size are given by that table; D and trimming were obtained from the DNA. The sample contains approximately 440,000 clones, less than 95% of which appear only once. Participants reported their clinical history, and cohort assignment relied on those reports. Cohort 3 donors counted as recovered after two negative PCRs, clearance, or resolved symptoms.

The source material was PBMCs or T cells enriched from blood (not recorded which). This receptor was identified in a young man who had recovered from COVID-19. The chain carries TRBV27 and TRBJ2-7; D call uncertain. Written as DNA, the CDR3 is TGTGCCAGCAGTTCCCTTGGTTTGCGGCAAGTCCCCTACGAGCAGTACTTC. Its translation is CASSSLGLRQVPYEQYF.